A single sample is the source of the 17 T cell receptor beta chains below, sequenced in a study of T cell responses to AZD1222 COVID-19 vaccine. The assay was immunoSEQ multiplex PCR, and TCRdb's table has in-frame clones only and misses some. The table has roughly 140,000 clones, 85% to 90% seen once. The sequencing used peripheral blood, collected 28 days after the second AZD1222 dose. Every receptor here comes from an adult who received the AZD1222 COVID-19 vaccine.

This chain uses TRBV28 with TRBJ1-3; a possible D gene is TRBD1 (5 bases). Germline V CDR1 and CDR2: MDHEN, SYDVKM. The CDR3 spans 16 residues. Trimming removed 2 bases from V and 0 bases from J, with 11 bases in between. Written as DNA, the CDR3 is TGTGCCAGCAGTTTAATGTGGGGCCGCTCTGGAAACACCATATATTTT. This gives the protein CASSLMWGRSGNTIYF.

The rearrangement links TRBV2 to TRBJ2-5; TRBD2 matches at 11 bases. The CDR3 length is 15 residues. Germline trimming cut 10 bases from V and 5 bases from J; bases unmatched to any gene: 12. The germline V gene has CDR1 SNHLY and CDR2 FYNNEI. The CDR3 region is CATSWLAGGGETQYF. CDR3 bases: TGTGCCACCTCTTGGCTAGCGGGAGGAGGGGAGACCCAGTACTTC.

The chain combines TRBV18 with TRBJ2-2; the D is unclear. Germline V gene sequence: CDR1 KGHSH, CDR2 LQKENI. This CDR3 is 12 amino acids long. Deletions cut 6 bases from V and 2 bases from J, with 4 bases between. CDR3 nucleotides: TGTGCCAGCTCTCCTAACACCGGGGAGCTGTTTTTT. Amino acids: CASSPNTGELFF.

The gene calls are TRBV9 and TRBJ2-5; 9 bases are shared with TRBD2. CDR1 and CDR2 from the germline V gene are SGDLS and YYNGEE. This CDR3 has 17 amino acids. With V trimmed by 2 bases and J by 5 bases, 13 bases remained unmatched. The CDR3 region has the DNA TGTGCCAGCAGCGTCGGCAGCGGGAGGAGGGGAGAGGAGACCCAGTACTTC. Amino acid sequence: CASSVGSGRRGEETQYF.

V is TRBV3-1 (or the pseudogene TRBV3-2) and J is TRBJ1-3, with TRBD1 matching over 7 bases. Germline V gene data show CDR1 as LGHDT and CDR2 as YNNKEL (reference sequence). The CDR3 runs to 16 residues. V trimming: 3 bases; J trimming: 0 bases; junction bases outside the gene matches: 5. CDR3 region: CASSQGQWVSGNTIYF. In nucleotides, the CDR3 is TGTGCCAGCAGCCAGGGACAGTGGGTCTCTGGAAACACCATATATTTT.

The genes are TRBV14 and TRBJ1-5, with D perhaps matching TRBD1 (6 bases). CDR3 size: 13 residues. Germline-derived CDR1 and CDR2 are SGHDN and FVKESK. V was shortened by 2 bases and J by 9 bases, with 11 bases between the two germline ends. CDR3 nucleotides: TGTGCCAGCAGCCAACTAAGGGGGGCGCCCCAGCATTTT. Encoded protein: CASSQLRGAPQHF.

V is TRBV2 and J is TRBJ1-2; possible D gene TRBD1, 5 bases. The CDR3 runs 14 residues. Per the germline V gene, CDR1 is SNHLY and CDR2 is FYNNEI. V lost 5 bases to trimming and J lost 9 bases, with 19 bases between them. The DNA of the CDR3 is TGTGCCAGCAGTTATGGGACTGGACCGGATAGCTACACCTTC. The encoded protein is CASSYGTGPDSYTF. Complete variable domain (other parts from reference TRBV2 and TRBJ1-2): EPEVTQTPSHQVTQMGQEVILRCVPISNHLYFYWYRQILGQKVEFLVSFYNNEISEKSEIFDDQFSVERPDGSNFTLKIRSTKLEDSAMYFCASSYGTGPDSYTFGSGTRLTVV.

This chain joins TRBV25-1 and TRBJ1-1, with unresolved D. V was trimmed by 6 bases and J by 8 bases, leaving 16 bases between them. CDR3 size: 13 residues. CDR1 and CDR2 from the germline V gene are MGHDK and SYGVNS. DNA of the CDR3: TGTGCCAGCAGGGGCCCCTGGTCTTCGGAAGCTTTCTTT. This gives the protein CASRGPWSSEAFF. Together with reference TRBV25-1 and TRBJ1-1, the CDR3 gives the full variable domain: EADIYQTPRYLVIGTGKKITLECSQTMGHDKMYWYQQDPGMELHLIHYSYGVNSTEKGDLSSESTVSRIRTEHFPLTLESARPSHTSQYLCASRGPWSSEAFFGQGTRLTVV.

Details on this clone: This sample also contains other DNA sequences that code for the same CDR3. V is TRBV4-3 and J is TRBJ1-6; D is ambiguous. CDR3 length: 13 residues. V was shortened by 0 bases and J by 13 bases, with 10 bases between the two germline ends. CDR1 and CDR2 from the germline V gene are LGHNA and YSLEER. CDR3 nucleotide sequence: TGCGCCAGCAGCCAAGATAGGGAGCCCCCCCTCCACTTT. Protein: CASSQDREPPLHF.

A note on this clone: The sample has other DNA sequences that encode this CDR3 too. CDR3 amino acids: CASSLLSGATGDYGYTF. The CDR3 region has the DNA TGTGCCAGCAGCTTACTTTCCGGCGCCACAGGGGACTATGGCTACACCTTC. This sequence joins TRBV7-8 and TRBJ1-2; 7 positions agree with TRBD1. This CDR3 has 17 amino acids. Trimming removed 2 bases from V and 3 bases from J; junction bases left unmatched: 12. Germline values: CDR1 SGHVS, CDR2 FQNEAQ. The full variable domain, in which reference TRBV7-8 and TRBJ1-2 provide the parts outside the CDR3, is GAGVSQSPRYKVAKRGQDVALRCDPISGHVSLFWYQQALGQGPEFLTYFQNEAQLDKSGLPSDRFFAERPEGSVSTLKIQRTQQEDSAVYLCASSLLSGATGDYGYTFGSGTRLTVV.

The V and J genes are TRBV29-1 and TRBJ2-2, with a possible D match to TRBD1 (5 bases). The CDR3 has 16 amino acids. V was cut by 4 bases and J by 3 bases, with 18 bases left in between. Germline CDR1 reads SQVTM; CDR2 reads ANQGSEA. In DNA, the CDR3 is TGCAGCGTTGCTAGAAAGTCCCCCAGGGACACCGGGGAGCTGTTTTTT. It translates to CSVARKSPRDTGELFF.

The J gene is TRBJ1-2, the V gene TRBV2, with TRBD1 matching over 8 bases. CDR3 length: 15 residues. With V trimmed by 2 bases and J by 2 bases, 4 bases remained unmatched. Germline lookup yields CDR1 SNHLY and CDR2 FYNNEI. The CDR3 bases are TGTGCCAGCAGTGAACAGGGGGCGCAAAACTATGGCTACACCTTC. Protein product: CASSEQGAQNYGYTF.

The chain recombines TRBV25-1 with TRBJ2-2; 10 nucleotides align to TRBD2. V gave up 3 bases and J gave up 7 bases; unmatched junction bases: 8. CDR1 MGHDK and CDR2 SYGVNS come from the germline V gene. The CDR3 has 16 residues. In DNA form, the CDR3 reads TGTGCCAGCAGTGACCCCCTTAGCGGGAGGAGCGGGGAGCTGTTTTTT. This gives the protein CASSDPLSGRSGELFF.

The chain combines TRBV5-4 with TRBJ1-3; 11 bases align to TRBD1. The CDR3 runs 17 residues. J was trimmed by 0 bases and V by 4 bases; bases with no gene match: 6. Per the germline V gene, CDR1 is SGHNT and CDR2 is YYREEE (reference sequence). In DNA form, the CDR3 reads TGTGCCAGCAGCCCGAGGACAGGGGGCAACTCTGGAAACACCATATATTTT. Its protein is CASSPRTGGNSGNTIYF.

Details on this clone: One end of the junction varies from germline; a read error may be responsible. The chain combines TRBV7-7 with TRBJ2-5, with D possibly being TRBD2 (6 bases). The CDR3 totals 15 residues. Germline values: CDR1 SSHAT, CDR2 FNYEAQ (reference sequence). The CDR3 DNA follows: TGTGCTAGCAGCCCCCCCGGGACTCCTCAGGAGACCCAGTACTTC. This encodes CASSPPGTPQETQYF.

This chain uses TRBV24-1 with TRBJ2-1; 11 bases match TRBD2. The V and J ends lost 9 bases and 5 bases, in that order; junction bases with no gene match: 5. The V gene's germline CDR1 is KGHDR and CDR2 SFDVKD. CDR3 length: 14 residues. CDR3 in amino acids: CATGSTSGNNEQFF. The CDR3 nucleotides are TGTGCCACCGGTTCGACTAGCGGGAACAATGAGCAGTTCTTC.

V is TRBV19 and J is TRBJ2-7; D is possibly TRBD2 (6 bases). V gave up 4 bases and J gave up 3 bases, with 10 bases separating them. The CDR3 sequence is 13 residues long. CDR1 is LNHDA and CDR2 is SQIVND in the germline V gene (reference sequence). CDR3 nucleotides: TGTGCCAGTAGTACTAGCGCCGGCTACGAGCAGTACTTC. Its protein is CASSTSAGYEQYF.